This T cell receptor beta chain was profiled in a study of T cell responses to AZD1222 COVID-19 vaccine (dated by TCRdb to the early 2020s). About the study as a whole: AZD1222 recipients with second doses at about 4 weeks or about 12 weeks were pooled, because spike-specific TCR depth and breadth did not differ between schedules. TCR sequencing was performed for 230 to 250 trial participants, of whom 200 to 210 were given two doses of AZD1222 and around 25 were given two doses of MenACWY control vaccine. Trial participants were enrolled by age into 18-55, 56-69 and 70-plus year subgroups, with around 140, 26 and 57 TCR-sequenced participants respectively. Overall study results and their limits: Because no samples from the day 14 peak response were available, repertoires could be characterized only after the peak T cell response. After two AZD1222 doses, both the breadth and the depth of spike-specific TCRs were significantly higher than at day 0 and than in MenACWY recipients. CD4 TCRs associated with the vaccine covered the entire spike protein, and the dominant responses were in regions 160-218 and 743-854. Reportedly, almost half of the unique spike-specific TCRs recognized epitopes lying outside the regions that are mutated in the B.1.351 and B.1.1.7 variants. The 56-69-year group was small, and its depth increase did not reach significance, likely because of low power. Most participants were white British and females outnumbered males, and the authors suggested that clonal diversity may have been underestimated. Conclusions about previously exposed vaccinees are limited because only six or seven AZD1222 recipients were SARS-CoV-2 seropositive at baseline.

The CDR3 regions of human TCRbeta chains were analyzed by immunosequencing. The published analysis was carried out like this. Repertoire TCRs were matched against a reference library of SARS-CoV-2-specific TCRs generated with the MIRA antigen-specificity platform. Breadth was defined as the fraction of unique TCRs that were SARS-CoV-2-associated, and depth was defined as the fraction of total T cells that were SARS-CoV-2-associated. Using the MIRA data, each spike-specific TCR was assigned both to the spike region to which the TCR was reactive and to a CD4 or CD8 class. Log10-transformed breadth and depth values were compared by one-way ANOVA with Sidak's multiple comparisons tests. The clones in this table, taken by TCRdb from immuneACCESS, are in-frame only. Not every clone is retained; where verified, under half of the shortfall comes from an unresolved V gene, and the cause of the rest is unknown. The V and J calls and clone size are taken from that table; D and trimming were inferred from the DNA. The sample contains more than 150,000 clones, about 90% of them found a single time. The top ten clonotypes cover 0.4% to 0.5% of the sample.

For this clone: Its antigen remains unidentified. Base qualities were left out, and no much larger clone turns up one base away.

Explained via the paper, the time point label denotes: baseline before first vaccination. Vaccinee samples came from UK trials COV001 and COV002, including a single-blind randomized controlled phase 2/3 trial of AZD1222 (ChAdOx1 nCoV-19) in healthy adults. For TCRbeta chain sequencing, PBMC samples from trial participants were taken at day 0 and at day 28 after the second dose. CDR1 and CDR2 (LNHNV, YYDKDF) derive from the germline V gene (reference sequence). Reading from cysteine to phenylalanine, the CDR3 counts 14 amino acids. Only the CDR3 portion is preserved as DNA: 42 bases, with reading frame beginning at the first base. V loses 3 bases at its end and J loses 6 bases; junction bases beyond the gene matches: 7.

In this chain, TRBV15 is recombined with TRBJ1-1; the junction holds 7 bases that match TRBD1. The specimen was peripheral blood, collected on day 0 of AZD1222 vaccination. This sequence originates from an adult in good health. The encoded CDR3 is CATSRGTGVPEAFF. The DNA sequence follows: TGTGCCACCAGCAGGGGCACAGGGGTCCCTGAAGCTTTCTTT. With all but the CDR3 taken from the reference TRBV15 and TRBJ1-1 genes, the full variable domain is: DAMVIQNPRYQVTQFGKPVTLSCSQTLNHNVMYWYQQKSSQAPKLLFHYYDKDFNNEADTPDNFQSRRPNTSFCFLDIRSPGLGDTAMYLCATSRGTGVPEAFFGQGTRLTVV.